The 18 T cell receptor beta chains below all came from one sample that was sequenced in a study of blood T cells in healthy people across ages. With a J-beta primer mix and a sample-barcoded 5' primer, a second PCR ran about 6 to 11 cycles. TCRdb reanalysed the 5' RACE reads using MiXCR and keeps one entry per CDR3 protein. The table records over a million distinct CDR3 sequences, approximately 59% of them present only once. Source material: blood. The source is a man aged 18 to 30 in good health.

This clonotype was recorded only once. This rearrangement joins TRBV11-2 to TRBJ2-2; 12 bases agree with TRBD2. V lost 4 bases and J lost 5; bases outside the gene matches: 2. This CDR3 is built from 15 residues. Germline V gene sequence: CDR1 SGHAT, CDR2 FQNNGV. DNA for the CDR3: TGTGCCAGCAGCTCCGGACTAGCGGGGACCGGGGAGCTGTTTTTT. Encoded protein: CASSSGLAGTGELFF.

V gene TRBV3-1 combines with J gene TRBJ2-1; TRBD1 or TRBD2 may be the D gene (5 bases each). The CDR3 consists of 14 residues. Germline CDR1 LGHDT, CDR2 YNNKEL (reference sequence). Trimming pared 4 bases from V and 10 bases from J, leaving 17 bases between. The CDR3 coding sequence is TGTGCCAGCAGCCGGGGACGGAATACCTACGAGCAGTTCTTC. Protein sequence: CASSRGRNTYEQFF.

The genes are TRBV20-1 and TRBJ1-2; tentative D call: TRBD1 (5 bases). The germline V gene has CDR1 DFQATT and CDR2 SNEGSKA (reference sequence). This CDR3 comprises 12 residues. The V end was cut by 5 bases, the J end by 4 bases, with 11 bases between. CDR3 loop: CSARQIPYGYTF. The CDR3 DNA reads as TGCAGTGCTCGACAGATTCCCTATGGCTACACCTTC.

Here the CDR3 reads CSVETKAPYEQFF. In nucleotides, the CDR3 is TGCAGCGTTGAAACCAAAGCTCCCTATGAGCAGTTCTTC. The rearrangement uses TRBV29-1 and TRBJ2-1, with D unclear. V lost 2 bases to trimming and J lost 8 bases, with 13 bases between them. The CDR3 runs to 13 residues. CDR1 and CDR2 from the germline V gene are SQVTM and ANQGSEA.

CDR3 region: CSASLTSGGQETQYF. CDR3 DNA: TGCAGTGCTAGTCTGACTAGCGGGGGCCAAGAGACCCAGTACTTC. The chain joins TRBV20-1 to TRBJ2-5, with 12 bases identical to TRBD2. Germline V lookup: CDR1 DFQATT, CDR2 SNEGSKA (reference sequence). The CDR3 loop spans 15 amino acids. After removal of 3 bases from V and 1 base from J, the junction contained 3 bases not matched to a gene.

The rearrangement uses TRBV6-2 or TRBV6-3 and TRBJ2-5; the D is unclear. Trimming cost V 5 bases and J 4 bases, with 8 bases left between them. This CDR3 comprises 12 residues. Germline V lookup: CDR1 MNHEY, CDR2 SVGEGT. The CDR3 sequence is CASSRPGETQYF. The CDR3 region has the DNA TGTGCCAGCAGTCGCCCGGGAGAGACCCAGTACTTC.

The chain carries TRBV7-2 and TRBJ2-5; 10 bases line up with TRBD2. TRBJ2-7 explains the end of the DNA better; the J call may be wrong. Germline V gene sequence: CDR1 SGHTA, CDR2 FQGNSA. The CDR3 is made up of 14 amino acids. The CDR3 reads CASSLDTSGNEQYF. For the CDR3, the DNA is TGTGCCAGCAGCTTAGACACTAGCGGGAACGAGCAGTACTTC.

V and J are TRBV27 and TRBJ2-1, with D uncertain. In germline, CDR1 is MNHEY, CDR2 SMNVEV (reference sequence). V lost 3 bases to trimming and J lost 1 base, with 10 bases between them. The CDR3 has 15 residues. The CDR3 DNA reads as TGTGCCAGCAGTTTTCGTATAGAATCCTACAATGAGCAGTTCTTC. Translating gives CASSFRIESYNEQFF.

The rearrangement uses TRBV12-3 or TRBV12-4 and TRBJ2-3, with TRBD1 as a possible D gene (5 bases). V lost 3 bases, J lost 1 base, and 26 bases lay in between. The CDR3 totals 20 residues. This CDR3 reads CASSFVLGAEHSDGTDTQYF. CDR3 nucleotides: TGTGCCAGCAGTTTTGTCCTAGGGGCTGAGCATTCGGATGGCACAGATACGCAGTATTTT.

In this sample, this clonotype turned up a few times. This sequence joins TRBV7-9 and TRBJ1-6; D gene uncertain. V gave up 5 bases and J gave up 6 bases, with 11 bases separating them. The CDR3 is made up of 14 amino acids. Germline V gene data show CDR1 as SEHNR and CDR2 as FQNEAQ (reference sequence). The DNA of the CDR3 is TGTGCCAGCAGCCCTGGCCAACTTAATTCACCCCTCCACTTT. Amino acid sequence: CASSPGQLNSPLHF.

The chain combines TRBV20-1 with TRBJ2-1; weak D call: TRBD2 (5 bases). This CDR3 spans 16 amino acids. The germline CDR1 and CDR2 sequences are DFQATT and SNEGSKA (reference sequence). Trimming took off 0 bases at V and 4 bases at J, with 16 bases between the two ends. CDR3 sequence: CSARDLRSGVYNEQFF. CDR3 nucleotides: TGCAGTGCTAGAGATTTAAGAAGCGGCGTATACAATGAGCAGTTCTTC.

V gene TRBV4-1 combines with J gene TRBJ1-4; 8 positions agree with TRBD1. This CDR3 contains 15 residues. Trimming at V came to 4 bases and at J to 4 bases, leaving 5 bases not matched to a gene. The germline CDR1 and CDR2 sequences are MGHRA and YSYEKL. In DNA form, the CDR3 reads TGCGCCAGCAGCCGATCACAGGGGGGTAATGAAAAACTGTTTTTT. This translates into CASSRSQGGNEKLFF.

V and J are TRBV12-3 or TRBV12-4 and TRBJ2-5, with D possibly TRBD1 on 6 matching bases. V was shortened by 3 bases and J by 3 bases, with 14 bases between the two germline ends. CDR3 length: 15 amino acids. The CDR3 reads CASSFWVWTEETQYF. The CDR3 DNA sequence: TGTGCCAGCAGTTTTTGGGTGTGGACAGAAGAGACCCAGTACTTC.

The J gene is TRBJ2-7, the V gene TRBV3-1, with a tentative D call TRBD1 (5 bases). Germline-derived CDR1 and CDR2 are LGHDT and YNNKEL (reference sequence). The CDR3 loop spans 14 amino acids. The V and J ends lost 4 bases and 5 bases respectively, with 15 bases between them. The CDR3 region has the DNA TGTGCCAGCAGCCGGGCCCCAAGGGGCGACGAGCAGTACTTC. This codes for CASSRAPRGDEQYF.

The V and J genes are TRBV2 and TRBJ2-1; D might be TRBD1 (5 bases). Trimming removed 10 bases from V and 6 bases from J, with 13 bases in between. CDR3 length equals 12 residues. Germline CDR1 reads SNHLY; CDR2 reads FYNNEI. CDR3 region: CAISGLTNEQFF. As DNA, the CDR3 is TGTGCCATCTCAGGGTTGACCAATGAGCAGTTCTTC.

The V and J genes are TRBV11-2 and TRBJ2-5, with 8 bases identical to TRBD1. The length of the CDR3 is 16 residues. V dropped 5 bases and J dropped 11; count of bases not matched to a gene: 19. Germline V gene data show CDR1 as SGHAT and CDR2 as FQNNGV. The DNA for the CDR3 is TGTGCCAGCAGCCCAGGGCCCGGGACAGGATTGTATGAGCAGTACTTC. The encoded protein is CASSPGPGTGLYEQYF.

V is TRBV3-1 and J is TRBJ2-1, with 8 bases identical to TRBD2. This CDR3 has 17 residues. V shed 1 base, J shed 7 bases, and the junction held 12 bases outside the gene matches. Germline V lookup: CDR1 LGHDT, CDR2 YNNKEL (reference sequence). The CDR3 DNA reads TGTGCCAGCAGCCAAGCCCCCGGACTAGCATTGGGAAATGAGCAGTTCTTC. Translating it yields CASSQAPGLALGNEQFF.

The chain recombines TRBV20-1 with TRBJ2-7, with no clear D. The V gene lost 3 bases and the J gene lost 6 bases, with 12 bases spanning the gap. Germline V gene lookup returns CDR1 DFQATT and CDR2 SNEGSKA (reference sequence). This CDR3 is 12 amino acids long. This CDR3 reads CSASPSYFEQYF. In nucleotides, the CDR3 is TGCAGTGCTAGCCCTTCTTACTTCGAGCAGTACTTC.